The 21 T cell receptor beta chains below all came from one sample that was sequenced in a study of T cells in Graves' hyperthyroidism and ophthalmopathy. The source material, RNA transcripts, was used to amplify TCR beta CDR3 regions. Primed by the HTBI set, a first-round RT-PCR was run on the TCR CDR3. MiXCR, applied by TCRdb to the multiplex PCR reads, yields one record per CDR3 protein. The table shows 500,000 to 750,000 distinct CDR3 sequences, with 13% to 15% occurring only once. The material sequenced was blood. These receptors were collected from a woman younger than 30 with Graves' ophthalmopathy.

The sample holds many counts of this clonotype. CDR3 in amino acids: CSVWLAYQETQYF. CDR3 nucleotide sequence: TGCAGCGTTTGGCTAGCGTATCAAGAGACCCAGTACTTC. The chain couples TRBV29-1 to TRBJ2-5, with D possibly being TRBD2 (6 bases). Trimming took 5 bases from V and 2 from J, leaving 12 bases between them. The CDR3 runs 13 residues. The germline V gene encodes CDR1 SQVTM and CDR2 ANQGSEA.

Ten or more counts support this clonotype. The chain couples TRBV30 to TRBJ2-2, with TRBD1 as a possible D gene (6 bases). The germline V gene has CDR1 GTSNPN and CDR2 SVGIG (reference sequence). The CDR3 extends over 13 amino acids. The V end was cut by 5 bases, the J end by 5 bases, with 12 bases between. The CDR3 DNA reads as TGTGCCTGGTATTACAGGGTTACCGGGGAGCTGTTTTTT. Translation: CAWYYRVTGELFF.

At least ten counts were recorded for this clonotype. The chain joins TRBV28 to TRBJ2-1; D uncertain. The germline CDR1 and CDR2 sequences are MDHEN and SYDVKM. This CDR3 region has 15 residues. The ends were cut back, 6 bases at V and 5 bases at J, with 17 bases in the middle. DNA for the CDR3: TGTGCCAGCAGCCCCTCCCTAAAGCCTAACAATGAGCAGTTCTTC. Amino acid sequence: CASSPSLKPNNEQFF.

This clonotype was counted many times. Written as DNA, the CDR3 is TGTGCCAGCAGTGTAAGTCGGAGGGGGGTCGTGAACACTGAAGCTTTCTTT. Translation: CASSVSRRGVVNTEAFF. The chain recombines TRBV6-1 with TRBJ1-1; possibly TRBD1 for D (6 bases). Per germline, CDR1 MNHNS and CDR2 SASEGT. The length of the CDR3 is 17 residues. Trimming stripped 4 bases from V and 0 bases from J, with 18 bases between.

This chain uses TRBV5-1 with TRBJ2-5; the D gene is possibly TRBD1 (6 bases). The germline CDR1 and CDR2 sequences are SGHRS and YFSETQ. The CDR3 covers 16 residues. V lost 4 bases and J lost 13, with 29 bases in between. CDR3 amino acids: CASSPEEGERALSRYF. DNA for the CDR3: TGCGCCAGCAGCCCCGAAGAGGGGGAACGCGCCCTCAGTCGGTACTTC.

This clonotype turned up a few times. CDR3 sequence: CASSQGGNSGNTIYF. CDR3 DNA sequence: TGTGCCAGCAGTCAGGGAGGGAATTCGGGAAACACCATATATTTT. This chain connects TRBV7-2 to TRBJ1-3; tentatively, D is TRBD1 (5 bases). The germline V gene has CDR1 SGHTA and CDR2 FQGNSA. V lost 6 bases and J 4 bases, leaving 16 bases between the germline ends. This CDR3 comprises 15 residues.

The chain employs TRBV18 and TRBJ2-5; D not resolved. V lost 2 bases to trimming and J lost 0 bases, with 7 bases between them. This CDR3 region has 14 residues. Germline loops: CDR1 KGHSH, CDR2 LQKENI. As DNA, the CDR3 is TGTGCCAGCTCACCAGGGCCAGACCAAGAGACCCAGTACTTC. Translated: CASSPGPDQETQYF.

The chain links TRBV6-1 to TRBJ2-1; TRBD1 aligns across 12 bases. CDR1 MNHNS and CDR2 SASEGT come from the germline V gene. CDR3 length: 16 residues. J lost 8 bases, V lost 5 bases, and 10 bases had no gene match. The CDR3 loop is CASSYPGTGGGYEQFF. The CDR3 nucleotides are TGTGCCAGCAGTTATCCCGGGACAGGGGGCGGCTATGAGCAGTTCTTC.

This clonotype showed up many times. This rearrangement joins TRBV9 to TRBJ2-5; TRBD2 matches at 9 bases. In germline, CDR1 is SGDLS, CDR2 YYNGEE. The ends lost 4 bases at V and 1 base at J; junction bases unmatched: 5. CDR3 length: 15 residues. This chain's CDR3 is CASSTRTSAQETQYF. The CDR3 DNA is TGTGCCAGCAGCACCCGGACTAGCGCCCAAGAGACCCAGTACTTC.

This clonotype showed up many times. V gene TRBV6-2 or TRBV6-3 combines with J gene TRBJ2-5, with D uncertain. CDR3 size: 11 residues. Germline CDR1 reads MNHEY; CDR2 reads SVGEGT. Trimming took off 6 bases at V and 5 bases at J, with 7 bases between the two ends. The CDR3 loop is CASRGSETQYF. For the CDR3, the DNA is TGTGCCAGCAGGGGCTCCGAGACCCAGTACTTC.

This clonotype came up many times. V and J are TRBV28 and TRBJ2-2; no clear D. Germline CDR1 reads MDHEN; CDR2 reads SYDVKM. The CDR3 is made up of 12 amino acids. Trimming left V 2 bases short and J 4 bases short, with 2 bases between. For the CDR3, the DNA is TGTGCCAGCAGTTTACTCACCGGGGAGCTGTTTTTT. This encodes CASSLLTGELFF.

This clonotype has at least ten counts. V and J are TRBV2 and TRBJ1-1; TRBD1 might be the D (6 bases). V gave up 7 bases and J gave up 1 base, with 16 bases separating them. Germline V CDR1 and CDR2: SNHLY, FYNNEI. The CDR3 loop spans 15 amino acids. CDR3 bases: TGTGCCAGCACCAAATTCAGGGGCGAGAACACTGAAGCTTTCTTT. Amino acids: CASTKFRGENTEAFF.

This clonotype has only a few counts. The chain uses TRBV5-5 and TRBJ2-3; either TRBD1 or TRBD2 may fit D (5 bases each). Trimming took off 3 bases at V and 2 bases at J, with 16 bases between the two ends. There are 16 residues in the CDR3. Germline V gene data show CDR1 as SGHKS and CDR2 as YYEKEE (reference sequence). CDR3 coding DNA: TGTGCCAGCAGCTGGGGCCGCGCTAGCTCCACAGATACGCAGTATTTT. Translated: CASSWGRASSTDTQYF.

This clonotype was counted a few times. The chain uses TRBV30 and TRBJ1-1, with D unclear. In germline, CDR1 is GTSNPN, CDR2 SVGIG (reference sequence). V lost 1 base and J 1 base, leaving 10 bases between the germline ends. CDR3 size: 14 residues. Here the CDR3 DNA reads TGTGCCTGGAGTGCAAGGGCGGCGAACACTGAAGCTTTCTTT. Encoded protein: CAWSARAANTEAFF. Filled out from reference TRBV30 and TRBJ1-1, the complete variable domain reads SQTIHQWPATLVQPVGSPLSLECTVEGTSNPNLYWYRQAAGRGLQLLFYSVGIGQISSEVPQNLSASRPQDRQFILSSKKLLLSDSGFYLCAWSARAANTEAFFGQGTRLTVV.

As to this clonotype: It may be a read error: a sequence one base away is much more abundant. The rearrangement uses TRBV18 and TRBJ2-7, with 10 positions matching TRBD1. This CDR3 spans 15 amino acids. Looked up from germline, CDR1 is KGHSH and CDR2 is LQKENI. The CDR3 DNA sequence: TGTGTCAGCTCACCACGGGACAGGGGTACCTACGAGCAGTACTTC. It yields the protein CVSSPRDRGTYEQYF.

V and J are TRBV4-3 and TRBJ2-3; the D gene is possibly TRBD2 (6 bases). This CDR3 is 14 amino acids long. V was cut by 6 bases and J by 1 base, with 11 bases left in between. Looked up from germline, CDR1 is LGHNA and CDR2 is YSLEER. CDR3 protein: CASRDLARTDTQYF. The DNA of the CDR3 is TGCGCCAGCAGGGATCTAGCGCGCACAGATACGCAGTATTTT.

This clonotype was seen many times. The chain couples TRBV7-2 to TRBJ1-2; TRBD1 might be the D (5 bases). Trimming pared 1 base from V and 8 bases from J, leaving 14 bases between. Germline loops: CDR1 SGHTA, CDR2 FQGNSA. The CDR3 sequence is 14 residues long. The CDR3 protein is CASSLGGPSLGYTF. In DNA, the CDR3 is TGTGCCAGCAGCTTAGGGGGACCTTCACTCGGCTACACCTTC.

The CDR3: CASSLGFDEGTQYF. The CDR3 nucleotides read TGTGCCAGCAGTTTGGGCTTCGATGAGGGTACGCAGTATTTT. The V and J genes are TRBV27 and TRBJ2-3, with D tentatively TRBD2 (5 bases). Deletions cut 3 bases from V and 8 bases from J, with 15 bases between. Germline CDR1 is MNHEY and CDR2 is SMNVEV (reference sequence). CDR3 length equals 14 residues.

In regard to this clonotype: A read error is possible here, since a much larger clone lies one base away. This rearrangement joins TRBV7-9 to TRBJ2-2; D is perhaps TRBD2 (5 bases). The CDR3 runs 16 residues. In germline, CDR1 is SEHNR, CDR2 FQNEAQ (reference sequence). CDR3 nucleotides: TGCGCCAGCAGCTTGGTCGCGGGTCCAAACACCGAGGAGCTGTTTTTT. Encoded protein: CASSLVAGPNTEELFF.

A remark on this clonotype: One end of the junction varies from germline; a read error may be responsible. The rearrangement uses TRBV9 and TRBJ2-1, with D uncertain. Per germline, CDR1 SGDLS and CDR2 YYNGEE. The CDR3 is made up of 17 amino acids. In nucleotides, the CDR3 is TGCGCCAGCAGCCACAATGACCCGGGCGAGCTTCACAATGAGCAGTTCTTC. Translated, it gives CASSHNDPGELHNEQFF.

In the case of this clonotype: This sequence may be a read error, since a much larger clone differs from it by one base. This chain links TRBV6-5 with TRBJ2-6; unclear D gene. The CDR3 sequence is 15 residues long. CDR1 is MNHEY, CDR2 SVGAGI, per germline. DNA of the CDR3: TGTGCCAGCAGTCTACGTTGGGGTGGGACCAACGTCCTGACTTTC. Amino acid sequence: CASSLRWGGTNVLTF.